These 14 T cell receptor beta chains share one sample of origin, sequenced in a study of blood T cell repertoires in COVID-19. The table came from immunoSEQ multiplex PCR; TCRdb's copy has only in-frame clones and leaves some out. This table has under 60,000 clones, approximately 90% appearing once. Specimen: peripheral blood. Every receptor here comes from a man between 60 and 70 years old with acute or convalescent COVID-19.

Points on this clone: Other DNA sequences in this sample translate to the same CDR3. The chain combines TRBV11-2 with TRBJ2-7; the match to TRBD2 covers 11 bases. CDR3 length: 15 residues. The trim removed 2 bases at V and 4 bases at J, leaving 4 bases unmatched. Germline V gene data show CDR1 as SGHAT and CDR2 as FQNNGV. The CDR3 DNA is TGTGCCAGCAGCTTACTAGCGGGGGGTACTTACGAGCAGTACTTC. The encoded protein is CASSLLAGGTYEQYF.

This clone has more than one count but fewer than ten. The chain combines TRBV29-1 with TRBJ1-2, with D unclear. The CDR3 loop spans 12 amino acids. Germline lookup yields CDR1 SQVTM and CDR2 ANQGSEA. V dropped 3 bases and J dropped 6 bases, with 11 bases sitting between them. The DNA of the CDR3 is TGCAGCGTTGAGAGGAGGAGGGATGGCTACACCTTC. Encoded protein: CSVERRRDGYTF.

The rearrangement joins TRBV9 to TRBJ2-2; TRBD1 matches 9 bases. Germline CDR1 reads SGDLS; CDR2 reads YYNGEE. The CDR3 consists of 17 residues. J gave up 7 bases and V 2 bases, and 12 bases lay outside the gene matches. The CDR3, as DNA: TGTGCCAGCAGCGTTTCGGCGATGGGACAGGGAATCGGGGAGCTGTTTTTT. Protein sequence: CASSVSAMGQGIGELFF.

Only one count was recorded for this clone. The chain joins TRBV10-3 to TRBJ2-3; 7 nucleotides align to TRBD2. Germline V gene lookup returns CDR1 ENHRY and CDR2 SYGVKD. V shed 4 bases and J 1 base; nucleotides not matched to a gene: 11. This CDR3 comprises 17 residues. CDR3 sequence reads: CAISGVPGGFGTDTQYF. In nucleotides, the CDR3 is TGTGCCATCAGTGGTGTTCCGGGGGGATTCGGCACAGATACGCAGTATTTT.

V is TRBV7-6 and J is TRBJ1-4; D is unresolved. Germline values: CDR1 SGHVS, CDR2 FNYEAQ. There are 18 residues in the CDR3. V dropped 5 bases and J dropped 4 bases, with 23 bases sitting between them. CDR3 region: CASSERPPYVASNEKLFF. CDR3 DNA: TGTGCCAGCAGCGAGCGACCTCCGTACGTAGCGAGTAATGAAAAACTGTTTTTT. The full variable domain, rest sourced from reference TRBV7-6 and TRBJ1-4, is GAGVSQSPRYKVTKRGQDVALRCDPISGHVSLYWYRQALGQGPEFLTYFNYEAQQDKSGLPNDRFSAERPEGSISTLTIQRTEQRDSAMYRCASSERPPYVASNEKLFFGSGTQLSVL.

The gene calls are TRBV18 and TRBJ1-5; D is possibly TRBD1 (6 bases). Germline CDR1 is KGHSH and CDR2 is LQKENI. The CDR3 has 14 residues. The ends were cut back, 4 bases at V and 6 bases at J, with 13 bases in the middle. DNA of the CDR3: TGTGCCAGCTCACGTAACACAGGGTTTCAGCCCCAGCATTTT. It is translated as CASSRNTGFQPQHF.

The chain links TRBV19 to TRBJ2-1; 10 bases map to TRBD1. After removal of 4 bases from V and 6 bases from J, the junction contained 3 bases not matched to a gene. The CDR3 covers 14 residues. CDR1 is LNHDA, CDR2 SQIVND, per germline (reference sequence). The CDR3 bases are TGTGCCAGTAGTAGCCGGACAGGGGGCAATGAGCAGTTCTTC. Amino acid sequence: CASSSRTGGNEQFF.

V is TRBV30 and J is TRBJ1-6, with a tentative D call TRBD1 (6 bases). Deletions cut 2 bases from V and 7 bases from J, with 15 bases between. Germline-derived CDR1 and CDR2 are GTSNPN and SVGIG (reference sequence). The CDR3 totals 15 residues. CDR3 protein: CAWSQAGTLNSPLHF. As DNA, the CDR3 is TGTGCCTGGAGTCAAGCCGGGACATTAAATTCACCCCTCCACTTT.

This chain links TRBV19 with TRBJ2-1, with TRBD2 matching 11 bases. The V and J ends lost 6 bases and 5 bases, in that order; junction bases with no gene match: 3. The germline V gene encodes CDR1 LNHDA and CDR2 SQIVND (reference sequence). The CDR3 has 14 amino acids. The CDR3 bases are TGTGCCAGTAGACTAGCGGGGGACCACAATGAGCAGTTCTTC. Amino acid sequence: CASRLAGDHNEQFF.

V usage is TRBV5-6 and J usage is TRBJ1-2; D is perhaps TRBD1 (6 bases). The V end lost 2 bases, the J end lost 8 bases, and 19 bases lay between the germline ends. From germline, CDR1 is SGHDT and CDR2 YYEEEE. The CDR3 runs to 15 residues. The CDR3 sequence: CASSLRTVSNSGYTF. The CDR3 bases are TGTGCCAGCAGCTTAAGGACAGTTTCGAATTCGGGCTACACCTTC.

The chain links TRBV5-6 to TRBJ1-4; TRBD1 is a possible D gene (5 bases). The CDR3 has 16 residues. Germline V gene data show CDR1 as SGHDT and CDR2 as YYEEEE. V lost 1 base, J lost 4 bases, and 14 bases lay in between. The CDR3 protein is CASSLTAQEYNEKLFF. For the CDR3, the DNA is TGTGCCAGCAGCTTGACGGCACAGGAATATAATGAAAAACTGTTTTTT.

The V call is TRBV7-9, the J call TRBJ2-3, with 9 nucleotides matching TRBD2. Germline CDR1 reads SEHNR; CDR2 reads FQNEAQ (reference sequence). The CDR3 consists of 15 residues. The V segment lost 1 base and the J segment 1 base; nucleotides outside the gene matches: 0. The CDR3: CASSLERGGTDTQYF. CDR3 nucleotides: TGTGCCAGCAGCTTAGAGCGGGGGGGCACAGATACGCAGTATTTT. Full variable domain (missing parts from reference TRBV7-9 and TRBJ2-3): DTGVSQNPRHKITKRGQNVTFRCDPISEHNRLYWYRQTLGQGPEFLTYFQNEAQLEKSRLLSDRFSAERPKGSFSTLEIQRTEQGDSAMYLCASSLERGGTDTQYFGPGTRLTVL.

This clone was recorded once. V is TRBV13 and J is TRBJ1-1; perhaps TRBD1 as D (6 bases). Germline V gene lookup returns CDR1 PRHDT and CDR2 FYEKMQ (reference sequence). CDR3 length equals 12 residues. Deletions cut 5 bases from V and 7 bases from J, with 11 bases between. The DNA of the CDR3 is TGTGCCAGCAGCCCGGGGGGCGATGAAGCTTTCTTT. Translation gives CASSPGGDEAFF.

The chain is built from TRBV12-3 or TRBV12-4 and TRBJ1-1; D is unclear. The CDR3 sequence is 13 residues long. V lost 6 bases and J 5 bases, leaving 13 bases between the germline ends. CDR3 region: CASRQERRTEAFF. CDR3 coding DNA: TGTGCCAGCAGGCAGGAAAGACGGACTGAAGCTTTCTTT.